The 21 T cell receptor beta chains below come from one sample, sequenced in a study of cytomegalovirus exposure and HLA in healthy donors. The PCR was carried out with 60 Vbeta primers and 13 Jbeta primers. Some clones are missing from TCRdb's copy, which holds only in-frame ones; the method was immunoSEQ multiplex PCR. The sample carries 130,000 to 150,000 clones, 75% to 90% recorded once. Sequenced input: PBMCs. All receptors derive from a woman aged 25-40 years in good health and CMV-seronegative.

The V gene is TRBV6-5, the J gene TRBJ2-1, with 7 bases aligning to TRBD1. V was clipped by 0 bases and J by 2 bases; unmatched bases: 4. Per germline, CDR1 MNHEY and CDR2 SVGAGI. The CDR3 is made up of 16 amino acids. Here the CDR3 reads CASSYSGTATYNEQFF. CDR3 bases: TGTGCCAGCAGTTACTCTGGGACAGCTACCTACAATGAGCAGTTCTTC.

This sequence joins TRBV9 and TRBJ1-1, with 7 bases matching TRBD1. The germline gives CDR1 SGDLS, CDR2 YYNGEE. The CDR3 length is 15 residues. The ends lost 4 bases at V and 1 base at J; junction bases unmatched: 7. For the CDR3, the DNA is TGTGCCAGCAGCCTCTGGACAGGTGAGAACACTGAAGCTTTCTTT. It is translated as CASSLWTGENTEAFF.

The chain uses TRBV11-2 and TRBJ2-3, with TRBD1 matching over 10 bases. The CDR3 contains 15 residues. The V gene's germline CDR1 is SGHAT and CDR2 FQNNGV. The V segment lost 5 bases and the J segment 4 bases; nucleotides outside the gene matches: 6. The CDR3 sequence: CASSPRDRGSDTQYF. The CDR3 DNA follows: TGTGCCAGCAGCCCCCGGGACAGGGGTTCAGATACGCAGTATTTT.

The rearrangement uses TRBV6-5 and TRBJ2-3; TRBD1 agrees at 9 bases. This CDR3 has 14 residues. Germline-derived CDR1 and CDR2 are MNHEY and SVGAGI. V gave up 6 bases and J gave up 7 bases; unmatched junction bases: 8. CDR3 coding DNA: TGTGCCAGCAGCCGAGCTACAGGGGGCCATACGCAGTATTTT. Protein: CASSRATGGHTQYF.

The chain couples TRBV28 to TRBJ2-7, with D possibly matching TRBD2 (5 bases). Germline V gene sequence: CDR1 MDHEN, CDR2 SYDVKM. CDR3 size: 14 residues. Trimming cost V 2 bases and J 6 bases, with 14 bases left between them. The CDR3 bases are TGTGCCAGCAGTTTACGGGGAACCAACGGCGAGCAGTACTTC. Protein sequence: CASSLRGTNGEQYF.

This chain uses TRBV27 with TRBJ2-1; 9 nucleotides agree with TRBD1. Losses at the gene ends were 5 bases for V and 0 bases for J; bases not matched to a gene: 2. Germline V lookup: CDR1 MNHEY, CDR2 SMNVEV (reference sequence). CDR3 length: 15 amino acids. The CDR3 region is CASSGQGSSYNEQFF. For the CDR3, the DNA is TGTGCCAGCAGTGGACAGGGGAGCTCCTACAATGAGCAGTTCTTC.

This clone was seen a few times. V gene TRBV5-4 combines with J gene TRBJ1-1; 8 nucleotides line up with TRBD1. V was pared by 5 bases and J by 4 bases, with 7 bases of the junction left unmatched. There are 14 residues in the CDR3. Germline values: CDR1 SGHNT, CDR2 YYREEE (reference sequence). For the CDR3, the DNA is TGTGCCAGCAGGCCAGGGGGCGCGAGCACTGAAGCTTTCTTT. Translated, it gives CASRPGGASTEAFF. The complete variable domain, with remaining parts taken from reference TRBV5-4 and TRBJ1-1, reads ETGVTQSPTHLIKTRGQQVTLRCSSQSGHNTVSWYQQALGQGPQFIFQYYREEENGRGNFPPRFSGLQFPNYSSELNVNALELDDSALYLCASRPGGASTEAFFGQGTRLTVV.

The chain employs TRBV5-1 and TRBJ2-3; 16 bases are a match to TRBD2. In germline, CDR1 is SGHRS, CDR2 YFSETQ. CDR3 length: 17 residues. V shed 4 bases, J shed 4 bases, and the junction held 6 bases outside the gene matches. In DNA form, the CDR3 reads TGCGCCAGCAGCCCAGGGACTAGCGGGAGGGCCGCAGATACGCAGTATTTT. Its translation: CASSPGTSGRAADTQYF.

The genes are TRBV14 and TRBJ2-7; tentative D call: TRBD2 (5 bases). CDR1 is SGHDN, CDR2 FVKESK, per germline. CDR3 length equals 14 residues. V was clipped by 4 bases and J by 2 bases, with 12 bases between them. The CDR3 loop reads CASSPSSGPYEQYF. CDR3 DNA: TGTGCCAGCAGCCCCTCGAGCGGTCCCTACGAGCAGTACTTC.

Here the CDR3 reads CASSQGGGRGSHEQFF. The CDR3 region has the DNA TGCGCCAGCAGCCAAGGAGGGGGCAGGGGCTCCCATGAGCAGTTCTTC. The chain joins TRBV4-1 to TRBJ2-1; 7 bases are shared with TRBD1. V was pared by 1 base and J by 8 bases, with 11 bases of the junction left unmatched. This CDR3 contains 16 residues. Germline CDR1 MGHRA, CDR2 YSYEKL.

This clone was observed once. J is TRBJ1-4 and V is TRBV6-6; TRBD1 matches at 8 bases. CDR1 is MNHNY, CDR2 SVGAGI, per germline (reference sequence). There are 14 residues in the CDR3. V shed 7 bases and J 3 bases; nucleotides not matched to a gene: 4. In DNA form, the CDR3 reads TGTGCCAGCACCCAGGGGGCCCCTAATGAAAAACTGTTTTTT. Residues: CASTQGAPNEKLFF.

The rearrangement links TRBV5-1 to TRBJ2-5, with 13 bases identical to TRBD2. This CDR3 comprises 18 residues. Germline CDR1 is SGHRS and CDR2 is YFSETQ. The trim removed 4 bases at V and 9 bases at J, leaving 18 bases unmatched. In DNA form, the CDR3 reads TGCGCCAGCAGCCCCGCCCGACTAGCGGGAGGAGGGGGGGAGCCCCAGTACTTC. It translates to CASSPARLAGGGGEPQYF. The whole variable domain, remainder taken from reference TRBV5-1 and TRBJ2-5, is KAGVTQTPRYLIKTRGQQVTLSCSPISGHRSVSWYQQTPGQGLQFLFEYFSETQRNKGNFPGRFSGRQFSNSRSEMNVSTLELGDSALYLCASSPARLAGGGGEPQYFGPGTRLLVL.

The chain has TRBV27 and TRBJ2-3; 9 bases map to TRBD2. The V segment lost 4 bases and the J segment 3 bases; nucleotides outside the gene matches: 8. From germline, CDR1 is MNHEY and CDR2 SMNVEV (reference sequence). The length of the CDR3 is 16 residues. The CDR3 DNA is TGTGCCAGCAGTTGGGTAGCGGGAGTGGGTACAGATACGCAGTATTTT. It specifies CASSWVAGVGTDTQYF.

This clone has more than one count but fewer than ten. The CDR3 DNA is TGTGCCAGCAGTTTTGGCGTATCGGGCGAGCAGTACTTC. It specifies CASSFGVSGEQYF. V and J are TRBV6-6 and TRBJ2-7; unclear D gene. V dropped 4 bases and J dropped 6 bases, with 13 bases sitting between them. The germline gives CDR1 MNHNY, CDR2 SVGAGI (reference sequence). CDR3 size: 13 residues.

The chain is built from TRBV2 and TRBJ2-3, with TRBD1 as a possible D gene (5 bases). V was shortened by 2 bases and J by 4 bases, with 7 bases between the two germline ends. CDR1 is SNHLY and CDR2 is FYNNEI in the germline V gene. The CDR3 has 13 residues. The CDR3 bases are TGTGCCAGCAGTGAATTCAGGGCAGATACGCAGTATTTT. It codes for CASSEFRADTQYF.

The CDR3 bases are TGTGCCATCAGTGGTCCTAGCGGGAGCACAGATACGCAGTATTTT. Protein product: CAISGPSGSTDTQYF. V usage is TRBV10-3 and J usage is TRBJ2-3; 8 bases fit TRBD2. This CDR3 has 15 residues. Losses at the gene ends were 4 bases for V and 0 bases for J; bases not matched to a gene: 3. Germline V CDR1 and CDR2: ENHRY, SYGVKD.

This clone was observed once. V gene TRBV4-1 combines with J gene TRBJ1-3; 7 positions agree with TRBD1. There are 15 residues in the CDR3. Germline CDR1 is MGHRA and CDR2 is YSYEKL. The trim removed 4 bases at V and 0 bases at J, leaving 3 bases unmatched. CDR3 sequence: CASSPGTASGNTIYF. The CDR3 DNA reads as TGCGCCAGCAGCCCTGGGACAGCCTCTGGAAACACCATATATTTT.

The rearrangement links TRBV4-1 to TRBJ2-7; D unclear. The CDR3 runs to 13 residues. V was cut by 4 bases and J by 2 bases, with 9 bases left in between. The germline V gene has CDR1 MGHRA and CDR2 YSYEKL. The CDR3 sequence is CASSPTLAYEQYF. In DNA form, the CDR3 reads TGCGCCAGCAGCCCGACACTTGCCTACGAGCAGTACTTC.

CDR3 sequence: CASSYPYNSPLHF. Here the CDR3 DNA reads TGTGCCAGCAGTTACCCGTATAATTCACCCCTCCACTTT. The rearrangement joins TRBV6-6 to TRBJ1-6; no definite D call. Deletions cut 2 bases from V and 4 bases from J, with 3 bases between. The CDR3 covers 13 residues. Germline V gene lookup returns CDR1 MNHNY and CDR2 SVGAGI (reference sequence).

Here the CDR3 reads CSVTGFGNEKLFF. Written as DNA, the CDR3 is TGCAGCGTAACAGGGTTCGGTAATGAAAAACTGTTTTTT. The chain joins TRBV29-1 to TRBJ1-4, with D perhaps matching TRBD1 (6 bases). CDR3 size: 13 residues. With 6 bases removed from V and 4 bases from J, the gap between germline ends came to 12 bases. Germline V lookup: CDR1 SQVTM, CDR2 ANQGSEA.

This clone was observed a single time. V usage is TRBV4-3 and J usage is TRBJ2-2; no definite D call. The germline gives CDR1 LGHNA, CDR2 YSLEER. Trimming removed 1 base at V and 5 bases at J, with 17 bases between. The CDR3 is 17 residues long. The CDR3: CASSQALMLVATGELFF. DNA of the CDR3: TGCGCCAGCAGCCAAGCCCTGATGTTGGTGGCAACCGGGGAGCTGTTTTTT.